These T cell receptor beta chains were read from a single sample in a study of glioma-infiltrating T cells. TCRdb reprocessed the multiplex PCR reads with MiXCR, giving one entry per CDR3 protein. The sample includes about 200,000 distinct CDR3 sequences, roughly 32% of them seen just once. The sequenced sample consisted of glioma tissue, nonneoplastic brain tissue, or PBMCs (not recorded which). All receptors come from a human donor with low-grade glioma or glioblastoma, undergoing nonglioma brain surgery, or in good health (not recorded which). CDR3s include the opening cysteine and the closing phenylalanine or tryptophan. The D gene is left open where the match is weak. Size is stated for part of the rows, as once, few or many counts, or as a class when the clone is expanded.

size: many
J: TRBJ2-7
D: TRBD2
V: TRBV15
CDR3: CATSKRRDYATYEQYF
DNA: TGTGCCACCAGCAAACGCCGGGACTATGCTACCTACGAGCAGTACTTC

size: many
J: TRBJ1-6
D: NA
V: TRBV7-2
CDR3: CASSLRLQLGQRSPLHF
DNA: TGTGCCAGCAGCTTACGGCTTCAGTTAGGCCAGAGGTCACCCCTCCACTTT

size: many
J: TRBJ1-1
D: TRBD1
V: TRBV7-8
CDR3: CASSDRGPIMGTEAFF
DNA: TGTGCCAGCAGCGACAGGGGGCCGATTATGGGCACTGAAGCTTTCTTT

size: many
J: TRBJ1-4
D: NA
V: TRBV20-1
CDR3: CSAQPRVVEKLFF
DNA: TGCAGTGCCCAGCCGCGGGTGGTGGAAAAACTGTTTTTT

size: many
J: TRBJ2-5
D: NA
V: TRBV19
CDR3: CASSIKHGGLETQYF
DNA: TGTGCCAGTAGCATCAAGCACGGAGGGTTGGAGACCCAGTACTTC

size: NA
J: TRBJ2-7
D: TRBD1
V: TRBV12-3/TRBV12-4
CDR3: CASSLGGGGQGSEQYF
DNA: TGTGCCAGCAGTTTAGGGGGGGGGGGACAGGGTAGCGAGCAGTACTTC

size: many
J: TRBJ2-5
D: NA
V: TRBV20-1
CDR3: CSAPATGTSQETQYF
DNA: TGCAGTGCTCCTGCTACCGGGACGTCACAAGAGACCCAGTACTTC

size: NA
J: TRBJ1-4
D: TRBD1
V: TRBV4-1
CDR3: CASSKGYSQGGEKLFF
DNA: TGCGCCAGCAGCAAAGGTTACAGCCAGGGGGGGGAAAAACTGTTTTTT

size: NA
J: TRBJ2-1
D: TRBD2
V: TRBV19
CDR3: CASSTPGLSNEQFF
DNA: TGTGCCAGTAGTACTCCGGGACTATCAAATGAGCAGTTCTTC

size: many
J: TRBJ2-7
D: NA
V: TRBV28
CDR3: CASTSWGATPPYEQYF
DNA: TGTGCCAGCACTTCCTGGGGGGCGACTCCACCATACGAGCAGTACTTC

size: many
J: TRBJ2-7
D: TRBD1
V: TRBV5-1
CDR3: CASSLGQGLDEQYF
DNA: TGCGCCAGCAGTTTAGGACAGGGGTTGGACGAGCAGTACTTC

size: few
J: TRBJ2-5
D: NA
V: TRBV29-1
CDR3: CSALEQTGETQYF
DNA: TGCAGCGCGCTAGAGCAAACGGGGGAGACCCAGTACTTC

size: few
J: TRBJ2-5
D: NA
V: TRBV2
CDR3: CASMTVESETQYF
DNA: TGTGCCAGCATGACGGTAGAGTCGGAGACCCAGTACTTC

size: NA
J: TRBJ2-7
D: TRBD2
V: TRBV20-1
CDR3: CSATTSGNYEQYF
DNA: TGCAGTGCCACGACTAGCGGGAACTACGAGCAGTACTTC

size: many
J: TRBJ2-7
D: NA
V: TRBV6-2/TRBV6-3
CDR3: CASSTNYEQYF
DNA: TGTGCCAGCAGTACCAATTACGAGCAGTACTTC

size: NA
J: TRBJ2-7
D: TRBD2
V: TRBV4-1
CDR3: CASSQDNLLGVAGAFPYEQYF
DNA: TGCGCCAGCAGCCAAGATAATCTCCTCGGCGTAGCGGGAGCATTCCCCTACGAGCAGTACTTC

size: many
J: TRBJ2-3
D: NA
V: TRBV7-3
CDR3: CASSLTSGGVDTQYF
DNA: TGTGCCAGCAGCTTAACGTCAGGCGGGGTCGATACGCAGTATTTT

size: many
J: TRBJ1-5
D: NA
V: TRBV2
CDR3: CASSVRGENQPQHF
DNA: TGTGCCAGCAGTGTCCGGGGAGAGAATCAGCCCCAGCATTTT

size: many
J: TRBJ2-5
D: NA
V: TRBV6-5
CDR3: CASSYRRSGETQYF
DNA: TGTGCCAGCAGTTACAGGAGGTCCGGGGAGACCCAGTACTTC

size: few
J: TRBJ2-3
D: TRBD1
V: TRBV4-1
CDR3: CASSLGQALDTQYF
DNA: TGCGCCAGCAGCCTAGGACAGGCGCTCGATACGCAGTATTTT

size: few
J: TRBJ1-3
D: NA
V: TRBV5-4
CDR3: CASSPDVSSGNTIYF
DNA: TGTGCCAGCAGCCCTGACGTAAGCTCTGGAAACACCATATATTTT

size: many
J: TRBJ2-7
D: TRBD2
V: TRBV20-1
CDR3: CSADRSGRTRYEQYF
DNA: TGCAGTGCAGATAGAAGCGGGAGAACTCGCTACGAGCAGTACTTC

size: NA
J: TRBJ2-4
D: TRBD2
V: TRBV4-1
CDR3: CASSQDRLAINIQYF
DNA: TGCGCCAGCAGCCAGGATAGACTAGCTATAAACATTCAGTACTTC

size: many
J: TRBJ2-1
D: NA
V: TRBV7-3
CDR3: CASSAASSYNEQFF
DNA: TGTGCCAGCAGCGCGGCTAGTTCCTACAATGAGCAGTTCTTC

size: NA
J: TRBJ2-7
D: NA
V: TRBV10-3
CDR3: CAISESGYGGRLEQYF
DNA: TGTGCCATCAGTGAGTCGGGGTACGGGGGCCGCCTCGAGCAGTACTTC

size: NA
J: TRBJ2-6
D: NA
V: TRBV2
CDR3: CASSVYVDSLPSGANVLTF
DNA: TGTGCCAGCAGTGTCTATGTGGACAGCCTTCCCTCTGGGGCCAACGTCCTGACTTTC

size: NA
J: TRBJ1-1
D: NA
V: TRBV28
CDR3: CASKVRPDNTEAFF
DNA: TGTGCCAGCAAAGTCCGACCCGATAACACTGAAGCTTTCTTT

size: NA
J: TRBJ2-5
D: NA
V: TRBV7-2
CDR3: CASSPGLGPTETQYF
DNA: TGTGCCAGCAGCCCCGGTTTGGGACCCACAGAGACCCAGTACTTC

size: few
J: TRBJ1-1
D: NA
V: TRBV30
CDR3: CAWNPARVAFF
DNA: TGTGCCTGGAACCCAGCAAGGGTTGCTTTCTTT

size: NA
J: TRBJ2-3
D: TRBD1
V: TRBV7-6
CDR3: CASSPRQGADTQYF
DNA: TGTGCCAGCAGCCCCCGCCAGGGGGCAGATACGCAGTACTTT

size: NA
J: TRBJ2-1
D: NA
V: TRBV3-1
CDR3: CASSREQGSHWDEQFF
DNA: TGTGCCAGCAGCCGGGAACAGGGATCTCATTGGGATGAGCAGTTCTTC

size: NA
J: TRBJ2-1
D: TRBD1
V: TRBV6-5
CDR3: CASSYTWDRSPYNEQFF
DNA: TGTGCCAGCAGTTACACCTGGGACAGGAGCCCCTACAATGAGCAGTTCTTC

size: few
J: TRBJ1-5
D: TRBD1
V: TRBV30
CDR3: CASYIPGQLNQPQHF
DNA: TGTGCCTCTTATATCCCGGGACAGCTTAATCAGCCCCAGCATTTT

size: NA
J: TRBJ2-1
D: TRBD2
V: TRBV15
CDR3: CATSRTGGSTYNGQFF
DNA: TGTGCCACCAGCAGAACGGGCGGGAGTACCTACAATGGGCAGTTCTTC

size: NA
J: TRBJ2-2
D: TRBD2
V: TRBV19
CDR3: CASASTSVSTGELFF
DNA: TGTGCCAGTGCTTCGACTAGCGTGAGCACCGGGGAGCTGTTTTTT

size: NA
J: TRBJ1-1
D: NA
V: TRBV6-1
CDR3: CASRRAETEAFF
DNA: TGTGCCAGCAGAAGGGCGGAGACTGAAGCTTTCTTT

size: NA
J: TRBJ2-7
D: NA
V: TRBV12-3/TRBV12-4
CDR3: CASSMNDGRLEQYF
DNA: TGTGCCAGCAGTATGAACGACGGGCGCCTCGAGCAGTACTTC

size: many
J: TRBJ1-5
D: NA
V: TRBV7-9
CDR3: CASSPAGQPQHF
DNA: TGTGCCAGCAGCCCGGCGGGACAGCCCCAGCATTTT

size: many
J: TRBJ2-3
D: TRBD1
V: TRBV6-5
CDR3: CASSYDRVGTDTQYF
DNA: TGTGCCAGCAGTTACGACAGGGTGGGCACAGATACGCAGTATTTT

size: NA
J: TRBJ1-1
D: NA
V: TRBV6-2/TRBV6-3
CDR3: CSSLYTGSVSEAFF
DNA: TGTTCCAGCCTTTATACGGGCAGTGTTTCTGAAGCTTTCTTT

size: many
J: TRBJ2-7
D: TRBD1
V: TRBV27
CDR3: CASSLSETGDEQYF
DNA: TGTGCCAGCAGTTTAAGTGAGACAGGGGACGAGCAGTACTTC

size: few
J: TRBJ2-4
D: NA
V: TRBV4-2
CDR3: CASSQGQAVAKNIQYF
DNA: TGTGCCAGCAGCCAAGGACAGGCCGTAGCCAAAAACATTCAGTACTTC

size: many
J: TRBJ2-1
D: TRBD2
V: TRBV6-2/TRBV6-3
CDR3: CASNIGLAGDSEQFF
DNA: TGTGCCAGCAACATCGGACTAGCGGGGGACAGTGAGCAGTTCTTC

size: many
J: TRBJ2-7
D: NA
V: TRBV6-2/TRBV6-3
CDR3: CASSRQGSAAYEQYF
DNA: TGTGCCAGCAGTAGGCAAGGGAGCGCGGCCTACGAGCAGTACTTC